A single sample is the source of the 28 T cell receptor beta chains below, sequenced in a study of Ad26.COV2.S vaccination and SARS-CoV-2 variants. As to treatment: about 20 received Ad26.COV2.S at low or high dose, single or two shots; roughly five received placebo; per-sample allocation not given. Specimens were obtained on day 63 following the first vaccine or placebo injection. The protocol was immunoSEQ multiplex PCR, while the TCRdb copy is restricted to in-frame clones and leaves out a portion. The sample holds around 300,000 clones, almost 90% seen once. The starting material was peripheral blood, obtained in a trial of Ad26.COV2.S vaccine versus placebo. The receptors stem from a person aged 18-60 years who received the Ad26.COV2.S COVID-19 vaccine or a placebo.

This clone was counted a few times. The V and J genes are TRBV7-2 and TRBJ1-3; TRBD1 might be the D (5 bases). The CDR3 is 16 amino acids. The ends were cut back, 1 base at V and 4 bases at J, with 14 bases in the middle. CDR1 is SGHTA and CDR2 is FQGNSA in the germline V gene. CDR3 residues: CASSLGVGGRGNTIYF. The CDR3 nucleotides are TGTGCCAGCAGCTTAGGAGTTGGGGGAAGAGGAAACACCATATATTTT.

CDR3: CASSLQATLNTEAFF. The DNA for the CDR3 is TGTGCCAGCAGTCTACAGGCGACGCTCAACACTGAAGCTTTCTTT. The V and J genes are TRBV6-5 and TRBJ1-1, with D possibly being TRBD1 (5 bases). This CDR3 spans 15 amino acids. Trimming cost V 5 bases and J 2 bases, with 15 bases left between them. Germline V lookup: CDR1 MNHEY, CDR2 SVGAGI.

The rearrangement uses TRBV29-1 and TRBJ2-7; TRBD1 agrees at 9 bases. The CDR3 has 15 amino acids. V dropped 6 bases and J dropped 5; count of bases not matched to a gene: 14. CDR1 is SQVTM, CDR2 ANQGSEA, per germline. The chain's CDR3 is CSVPGDRVNRNEQYV. Written as DNA, the CDR3 is TGCAGCGTGCCAGGGGACAGGGTAAACAGGAACGAGCAGTACGTC.

This clone was seen once. The rearrangement joins TRBV28 to TRBJ2-1, with D maybe TRBD2 (5 bases). CDR1 is MDHEN and CDR2 is SYDVKM in the germline V gene. This CDR3 has 15 residues. V lost 6 bases and J 1 base, leaving 13 bases between the germline ends. The CDR3 region is CASRSVRGSYNEQFF. Here the CDR3 DNA reads TGTGCCAGCAGGTCCGTGCGAGGGTCCTACAATGAGCAGTTCTTC.

The chain uses TRBV28 and TRBJ2-4; 9 bases map to TRBD1. This CDR3 has 16 residues. Germline V gene data show CDR1 as MDHEN and CDR2 as SYDVKM. V was pared by 3 bases and J by 6 bases, with 9 bases of the junction left unmatched. CDR3 coding DNA: TGTGCCAGCAGTTTGAGGACAGGGGTATTCGGAAACATTCAGTACTTC. Amino acid sequence: CASSLRTGVFGNIQYF.

This clone was seen only a few times. This rearrangement joins TRBV27 to TRBJ2-1; 13 bases agree with TRBD2. Germline CDR1 and CDR2: MNHEY and SMNVEV (reference sequence). Losses at the gene ends were 3 bases for V and 1 base for J; bases not matched to a gene: 6. The CDR3 runs to 18 residues. CDR3: CASSLGTSGEESYNEQFF. The CDR3 coding sequence is TGTGCCAGCAGTTTGGGGACTAGCGGGGAAGAGTCCTACAATGAGCAGTTCTTC.

This sequence joins TRBV5-6 and TRBJ2-5, with no clear D. This CDR3 contains 14 residues. Germline CDR1 is SGHDT and CDR2 is YYEEEE. Trimming shortened V by 2 bases and J by 5 bases, and 13 bases separated the two germline ends. In DNA, the CDR3 is TGTGCCAGCAGCTTTGGAACCGCGTGGGAGACCCAGTACTTC. Amino acid sequence: CASSFGTAWETQYF. Drawing the rest from reference TRBV5-6 and TRBJ2-5, the complete variable domain is DAGVTQSPTHLIKTRGQQVTLRCSPKSGHDTVSWYQQALGQGPQFIFQYYEEEERQRGNFPDRFSGHQFPNYSSELNVNALLLGDSALYLCASSFGTAWETQYFGPGTRLLVL.

This clone occurred once. The genes are TRBV4-1 and TRBJ2-5; D unclear. Per the germline V gene, CDR1 is MGHRA and CDR2 is YSYEKL. This CDR3 region has 16 residues. V lost 1 base to trimming and J lost 4 bases, with 16 bases between them. The DNA of the CDR3 is TGCGCCAGCAGCCAAGCGGTCTATGCGTGGGGAGAGACCCAGTACTTC. Amino acids: CASSQAVYAWGETQYF.

This sequence joins TRBV28 and TRBJ1-1; maybe TRBD1 (5 bases). Trimming pared 4 bases from V and 0 bases from J, leaving 12 bases between. The CDR3 is 15 residues long. Germline CDR1 and CDR2: MDHEN and SYDVKM. CDR3: CASSSYRRVNTEAFF. CDR3 coding DNA: TGTGCCAGCAGTTCGTACCGCAGGGTGAACACTGAAGCTTTCTTT.

The CDR3 is CASRTEWTTDEAFF. The CDR3 region has the DNA TGCGCCAGCAGGACCGAATGGACGACGGATGAAGCTTTCTTT. The gene calls are TRBV5-1 and TRBJ1-1; no clear D. The CDR3 totals 14 residues. The ends were cut back, 5 bases at V and 7 bases at J, with 18 bases in the middle. The germline V gene encodes CDR1 SGHRS and CDR2 YFSETQ.

The V and J genes are TRBV21-1 and TRBJ2-2; the table gives TRBD2 as D, unverified against the DNA. TRBV21-1 is given as a pseudogene. The CDR3 totals 19 residues. The CDR3 region has the DNA TGTGCCAGCAGCAATCTAAGGAGGGTCCAGAAAAGGGACACCGGGGAGCTGTTTTTT. Encoded protein: CASSNLRRVQKRDTGELFF.

The chain links TRBV19 to TRBJ2-7; weak D call: TRBD2 (6 bases). The CDR3 is made up of 13 amino acids. Germline V CDR1 and CDR2: LNHDA, SQIVND (reference sequence). Trimming took off 2 bases at V and 6 bases at J, with 11 bases between the two ends. CDR3 region: CASSISGGLEQYV. DNA of the CDR3: TGTGCCAGTAGTATATCTGGAGGGCTCGAGCAGTACGTC.

The V call is TRBV19, the J call TRBJ2-5; D gene ambiguous. Germline values: CDR1 LNHDA, CDR2 SQIVND (reference sequence). The V end was cut by 5 bases, the J end by 0 bases, with 16 bases between. The CDR3 has 16 residues. DNA of the CDR3: TGTGCCAGTAGTCACTTCGGCGGCGGAAACCAAGAGACCCAGTACTTC. This codes for CASSHFGGGNQETQYF.

The chain recombines TRBV7-8 with TRBJ2-3; 8 nucleotides match TRBD2. The CDR3 contains 16 residues. With V trimmed by 5 bases and J by 9 bases, 16 bases remained unmatched. From germline, CDR1 is SGHVS and CDR2 FQNEAQ. The CDR3 spells CASSPPGLVIWWTQYF. CDR3 DNA sequence: TGTGCCAGCAGCCCCCCGGGACTAGTTATCTGGTGGACGCAGTATTTT. The whole variable domain, filled in from reference TRBV7-8 and TRBJ2-3, reads GAGVSQSPRYKVAKRGQDVALRCDPISGHVSLFWYQQALGQGPEFLTYFQNEAQLDKSGLPSDRFFAERPEGSVSTLKIQRTQQEDSAVYLCASSPPGLVIWWTQYFGPGTRLTVL.

This chain uses TRBV7-8 with TRBJ2-3; 11 bases are a match to TRBD2. The CDR3 is 15 amino acids. V dropped 5 bases and J dropped 5; count of bases not matched to a gene: 6. Per germline, CDR1 SGHVS and CDR2 FQNEAQ. CDR3 sequence reads: CASSLSGGARDTQYF. The DNA of the CDR3 is TGTGCCAGCAGCCTTAGCGGGGGGGCAAGAGATACGCAGTATTTT.

The sample holds one count of this clone. The genes are TRBV11-3 and TRBJ1-3, with a tentative D call TRBD1 (5 bases). In germline, CDR1 is SGHNT, CDR2 YENEEA. This CDR3 comprises 14 residues. Deletions cut 1 base from V and 2 bases from J, with 6 bases between. The CDR3 bases are TGTGCCAGCAGCTTAGGACAGCCTGGAAACACCATATATTTT. It yields the protein CASSLGQPGNTIYF.

This chain links TRBV2 with TRBJ1-4; a weak D match, TRBD1 (5 bases). The CDR3 loop spans 14 amino acids. Germline V gene data show CDR1 as SNHLY and CDR2 as FYNNEI. V was pared by 3 bases and J by 4 bases, with 9 bases between. The CDR3 bases are TGTGCCAGCAGTGAGGGACTTGATAATGAAAAACTGTTTTTT. Translation: CASSEGLDNEKLFF.

The V call is TRBV27, the J call TRBJ1-5, with D perhaps matching TRBD1 (6 bases). Germline lookup yields CDR1 MNHEY and CDR2 SMNVEV (reference sequence). The CDR3 spans 15 residues. V dropped 5 bases and J dropped 0 bases, with 11 bases sitting between them. The CDR3 DNA follows: TGTGCCAGCAGTCAAGGGGGAGATAGCAATCAGCCCCAGCATTTT. It is translated as CASSQGGDSNQPQHF.

The chain is built from TRBV29-1 and TRBJ2-5; possibly TRBD1 for D (5 bases). Trimming took 4 bases from V and 1 from J, leaving 16 bases between them. The V gene's germline CDR1 is SQVTM and CDR2 ANQGSEA. The CDR3 has 15 amino acids. CDR3 in DNA: TGCAGCGTTGTGGTAGGGGCCGCAATCCAAGAGACCCAGTACTTC. As protein: CSVVVGAAIQETQYF.

V usage is TRBV6-2 or TRBV6-3 and J usage is TRBJ1-1, with no clear D. This CDR3 spans 13 amino acids. Germline CDR1 MNHEY, CDR2 SVGEGT. With 2 bases removed from V and 1 base from J, the gap between germline ends came to 5 bases. The CDR3 DNA is TGTGCCAGCAGTTACAACCAGAACACTGAAGCTTTCTTT. Translated: CASSYNQNTEAFF.

The rearrangement joins TRBV30 to TRBJ2-1, with 8 bases that match TRBD2. Germline lookup yields CDR1 GTSNPN and CDR2 SVGIG (reference sequence). The J segment lost 9 bases and the V segment lost 1 base, leaving 5 bases of the junction unmatched. CDR3 length: 13 residues. The chain's CDR3 is CAWSALAGSEQFF. DNA of the CDR3: TGTGCCTGGAGTGCATTAGCGGGATCTGAGCAGTTCTTC.

The V gene is TRBV7-2, the J gene TRBJ2-7; no definite D call. CDR1 is SGHTA, CDR2 FQGNSA, per germline. There are 13 residues in the CDR3. V lost 3 bases and J lost 0, with 6 bases in between. CDR3 coding DNA: TGTGCCAGCAGCTTCGGAAACTCCTACGAGCAGTACTTC. This sequence encodes CASSFGNSYEQYF.

The rearrangement joins TRBV27 to TRBJ1-4; possible D gene TRBD1, 5 bases. Germline assignment: CDR1 MNHEY and CDR2 SMNVEV (reference sequence). CDR3 length equals 15 residues. Trimming pared 5 bases from V and 7 bases from J, leaving 17 bases between. The CDR3: CASSPRSGRGEKLFF. CDR3 nucleotides: TGTGCCAGCAGTCCCCGGTCAGGGCGGGGTGAAAAACTGTTTTTT.

This chain links TRBV4-1 with TRBJ1-5; D unresolved. Germline CDR1 MGHRA, CDR2 YSYEKL. Trimming took off 4 bases at V and 5 bases at J, with 9 bases between the two ends. This CDR3 is 13 amino acids long. CDR3 sequence (DNA): TGCGCCAGCAGCCCAAGTCCTCATCAGCCCCAGCATTTT. This sequence encodes CASSPSPHQPQHF.

CDR3 region: CASSQQGLGKPQHF. The CDR3 DNA reads TGCGCCAGCAGCCAGCAGGGATTGGGGAAGCCCCAGCATTTT. The genes are TRBV4-3 and TRBJ1-5; maybe TRBD1 (5 bases). The germline CDR1 and CDR2 sequences are LGHNA and YSLEER. Trimming stripped 3 bases from V and 8 bases from J, with 14 bases between. This CDR3 is built from 14 residues.

The gene calls are TRBV5-5 and TRBJ1-4, with D possibly being TRBD1 (5 bases). Germline V gene data show CDR1 as SGHKS and CDR2 as YYEKEE (reference sequence). The V end lost 1 base, the J end lost 1 base, and 20 bases lay between the germline ends. The CDR3 has 19 amino acids. CDR3 coding DNA: TGTGCCAGCAGCTTGCGCTCTTTAGAGGGGCGGGGAACTAATGAAAAACTGTTTTTT. This translates into CASSLRSLEGRGTNEKLFF.

This chain joins TRBV4-3 and TRBJ2-3, with 8 bases matching TRBD2. The CDR3 runs 16 residues. Germline V gene sequence: CDR1 LGHNA, CDR2 YSLEER. The J segment lost 10 bases and the V segment lost 0 bases, leaving 12 bases of the junction unmatched. The CDR3 nucleotides are TGCGCCAGCAGCCAAGATTTAGCGGGGCGGGTTGGTGCGCAGTATTTT. This codes for CASSQDLAGRVGAQYF.

V is TRBV4-1 and J is TRBJ2-5, with TRBD2 identical over 8 bases. V lost 8 bases to trimming and J lost 4 bases; unmatched junction nucleotides: 6. Germline V gene sequence: CDR1 MGHRA, CDR2 YSYEKL. The CDR3 extends over 13 amino acids. CDR3: CASAPGGLETQYF. As DNA, the CDR3 is TGCGCCAGCGCCCCGGGGGGGCTAGAGACCCAGTACTTC.